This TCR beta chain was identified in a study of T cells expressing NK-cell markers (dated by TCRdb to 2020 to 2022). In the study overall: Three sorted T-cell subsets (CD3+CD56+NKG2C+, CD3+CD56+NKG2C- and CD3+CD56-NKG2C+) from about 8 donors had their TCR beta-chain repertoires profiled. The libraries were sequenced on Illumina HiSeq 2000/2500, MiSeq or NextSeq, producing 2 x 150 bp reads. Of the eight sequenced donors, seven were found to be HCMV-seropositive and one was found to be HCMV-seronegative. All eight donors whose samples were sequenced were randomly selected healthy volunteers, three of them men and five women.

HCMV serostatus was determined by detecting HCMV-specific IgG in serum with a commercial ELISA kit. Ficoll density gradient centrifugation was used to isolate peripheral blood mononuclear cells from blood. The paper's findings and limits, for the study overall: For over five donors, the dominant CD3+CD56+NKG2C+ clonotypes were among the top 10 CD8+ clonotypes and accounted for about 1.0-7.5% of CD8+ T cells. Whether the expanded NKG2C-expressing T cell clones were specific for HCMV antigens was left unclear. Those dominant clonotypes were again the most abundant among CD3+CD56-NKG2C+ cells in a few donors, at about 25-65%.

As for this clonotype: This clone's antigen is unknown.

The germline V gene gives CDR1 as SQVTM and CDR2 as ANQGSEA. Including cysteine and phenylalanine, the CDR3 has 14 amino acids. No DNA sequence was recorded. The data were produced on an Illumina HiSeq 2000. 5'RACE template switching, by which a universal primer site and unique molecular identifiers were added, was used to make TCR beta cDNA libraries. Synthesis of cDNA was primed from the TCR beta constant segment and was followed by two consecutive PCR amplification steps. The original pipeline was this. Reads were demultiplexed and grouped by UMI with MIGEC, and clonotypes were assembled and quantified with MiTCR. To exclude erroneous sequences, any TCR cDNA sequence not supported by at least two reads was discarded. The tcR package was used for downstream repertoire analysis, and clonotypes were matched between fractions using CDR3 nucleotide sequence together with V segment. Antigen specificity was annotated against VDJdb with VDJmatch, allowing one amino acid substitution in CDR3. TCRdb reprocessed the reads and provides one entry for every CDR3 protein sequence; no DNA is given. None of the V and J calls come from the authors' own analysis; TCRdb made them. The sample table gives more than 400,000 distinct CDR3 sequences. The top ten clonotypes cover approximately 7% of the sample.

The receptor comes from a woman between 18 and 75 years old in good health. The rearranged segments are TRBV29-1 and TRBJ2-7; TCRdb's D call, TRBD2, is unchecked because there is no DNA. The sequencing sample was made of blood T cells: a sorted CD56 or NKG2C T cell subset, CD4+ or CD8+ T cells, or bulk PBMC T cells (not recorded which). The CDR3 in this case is CSVGLAGGSNEQYF.